One TCR beta chain is described in this entry. Its matching antigen is unknown. The source of the sample is a study of T cell responses to AZD1222 COVID-19 vaccine. Overall study context: Second doses at about 4 or about 12 weeks were pooled.

The method was immunoSEQ multiplex PCR; TCRdb's version includes in-frame clones alone and lacks a portion of them. The sample contains over 150,000 clones, approximately 86% of which appear only once. Germline lookup yields CDR1 SNHLY and CDR2 FYNNEI. The CDR3 spans 15 residues. V lost 4 bases, J lost 4 bases, and 15 bases lay in between. The study, taken as a whole, reports: Donors were chiefly white British, with a greater number of females, and clonal diversity was perhaps underestimated. With two AZD1222 doses given, Spike-specific TCR breadth and depth both rose.

This receptor was identified in an adult in good health. The rearrangement joins TRBV2 to TRBJ2-3, with TRBD2 as a possible D gene (6 bases). The specimen comprised peripheral blood, sampled on day 0 of AZD1222 vaccination. The CDR3 is CASSVRDLRSDTQYF. The DNA of the CDR3 is TGTGCCAGCAGTGTAAGGGACTTACGGTCAGATACGCAGTATTTT.